The entry below gives a single TCR beta chain sequence along with its context. The sample is drawn from a study of glioma-infiltrating T cells after dendritic cell vaccination. Study information: Three intradermal dendritic cell vaccine injections were given every two weeks.

Profiling relied on immunoSEQ multiplex PCR, and the TCRdb table lists in-frame clones only, not all of them. The repertoire holds 85,000 to 100,000 clones, around 80% seen once, with roughly 5.3% in the top ten. The time point denotes: after dendritic cell vaccination, including at tumor progression/relapse. The CDR3 is made up of 17 amino acids. The germline gives CDR1 SGHDT, CDR2 YYEEEE. Between the trimmed V and J ends, which lost 0 bases and 0 bases, there was a span of 13 bases. The sample here was blood, taken after dendritic cell vaccination. The source is a human donor with glioblastoma. The chain uses TRBV5-6 and TRBJ2-4; D ambiguous. CDR3 protein: CASSLGSMRLAKNIQYF. The CDR3 DNA sequence: TGTGCCAGCAGCTTGGGTTCGATGCGCTTAGCCAAAAACATTCAGTACTTC.